The entry that follows covers one T cell receptor (beta chain) sequence. Its specificity is unknown. All patients experienced relapse after autologous stem cell transplantation, and brentuximab vedotin exposure was variable. Progressive disease, partial response or complete response was each patient's best response. This sample is part of a study of PD-1 blockade in classical Hodgkin lymphoma. Whole-study context: Nivolumab dosed at 3 mg/kg went to patients intravenously every 2 weeks.

Measured with immunoSEQ multiplex PCR; TCRdb has only the in-frame clones, and not every one. Among tens of thousands of clones listed, about 85% were seen once. Trimming removed 2 bases from V and 5 bases from J; junction bases left unmatched: 2. This CDR3 has 15 residues. CDR1 SGHKS and CDR2 YYEKEE come from the germline V gene (reference sequence). Study-wide findings and caveats: Newly diagnosed patients had diversity similar to the baseline diversity of complete responders. CD4+ TCR diversity, unlike CD8+, rose significantly by C4D1.

The receptor was derived from a human donor with classical Hodgkin lymphoma. This specimen consisted of peripheral blood mononuclear cells (PBMCs), obtained at baseline. The chain combines TRBV5-5 with TRBJ2-7, with TRBD2 matching 15 bases. CDR3 nucleotide sequence: TGTGCCAGCAGCTTCGGACTAGCGGGAGGGCACGAGCAGTACGTC. Protein product: CASSFGLAGGHEQYV.